This TCR beta chain derives from a study of shared clonotypes between healthy human individuals. Overall study: Serving as donors were two women and a few men, whose ages spanned 18 to 49.

Measured with immunoSEQ multiplex PCR; TCRdb has only the in-frame clones, and not every one. The sample yields around 340,000 clones, over 70% seen once. This clone was seen more than once but under ten times. The receptor was isolated from a man between 25 and 39 years old in good health. The sequencing input was memory CD4+ T cells sorted from blood. Subset specified: CD45RA-negative fraction.

DNA of the CDR3: TGTGCCAGTACCTATACCCCTCGGCAGCCCCAGCATTTT. Translated: CASTYTPRQPQHF. The chain uses TRBV2 and TRBJ1-5; D not resolved. The V end lost 9 bases, the J end lost 7 bases, and 16 bases lay between the germline ends. This CDR3 has 13 amino acids. CDR1 and CDR2 from the germline V gene are SNHLY and FYNNEI.